This TCR beta chain was captured in a study of blood T cell repertoires in COVID-19. Study-level background: PBMCs, B-cell-depleted T cells, or T cells provided the cDNA or gDNA that made up the material.

Germline V gives CDR1 DFQATT, CDR2 SNEGSKA (reference sequence). After removal of 3 bases from V and 6 bases from J, the junction contained 3 bases not matched to a gene. The CDR3 length is 13 residues. Sequencing used immunoSEQ multiplex PCR; TCRdb keeps in-frame clones, though not all of them. The sample yields about 200,000 clones, about 91% seen once. This TCR was recovered from a young man with acute or convalescent COVID-19. Sequenced sample: peripheral blood. The V call is TRBV20-1, the J call TRBJ2-7, with TRBD1 matching over 12 bases. The CDR3 spells CSASGTGGREQYF. CDR3 sequence (DNA): TGCAGTGCTAGTGGGACAGGGGGCCGCGAGCAGTACTTC.